Below, 29 T cell receptor beta chains from the same sample are listed, as sequenced in a study of shared clonotypes between healthy human individuals. Data came from immunoSEQ multiplex PCR; TCRdb stores just in-frame clones and leaves some out. The sample has approximately 1,000,000 clones, roughly 74% seen once. Sequencing was carried out using memory CD4+ T cells from PBMCs. Subset denoted: CD45RA-negative fraction. The source of these receptors is a man younger than 35 in good health. Some clones in this sample may be carry-over from other donors' samples.

The V call is TRBV2, the J call TRBJ2-5; no definite D call. CDR1 is SNHLY, CDR2 FYNNEI, per germline. Trimming removed 4 bases at V and 2 bases at J, with 5 bases between. CDR3 length: 12 residues. This chain's CDR3 is CASSGSQETQYF. Here the CDR3 DNA reads TGTGCCAGCAGTGGAAGTCAAGAGACCCAGTACTTC.

The chain's CDR3 is CASSLAGGVNTIYF. CDR3 DNA sequence: TGTGCCAGCAGTTTAGCGGGGGGTGTAAACACCATATATTTT. The V and J genes are TRBV28 and TRBJ1-3, with D maybe TRBD1 (5 bases). The CDR3 is 14 amino acids. Trimming shortened V by 2 bases and J by 6 bases, and 11 bases separated the two germline ends. In germline, CDR1 is MDHEN, CDR2 SYDVKM.

This clone was seen a single time. The V gene is TRBV10-1, the J gene TRBJ2-3; weak D call: TRBD1 (6 bases). The CDR3 spans 15 residues. V lost 8 bases and J lost 0, with 15 bases in between. In germline, CDR1 is WNHNN, CDR2 SYGVQD (reference sequence). The CDR3 nucleotides read TGCGCCAGCGGGAGAGGGACACCCAGCACAGATACGCAGTATTTT. The encoded protein is CASGRGTPSTDTQYF.

The V and J genes are TRBV2 and TRBJ1-2, with D unclear. From germline, CDR1 is SNHLY and CDR2 FYNNEI. Between the trimmed V and J ends, which lost 6 bases and 8 bases, there was a span of 16 bases. The CDR3 is made up of 13 amino acids. Here the CDR3 DNA reads TGTGCCAGCAGCCCGGACGCAGGAAAGGGCTACACCTTC. Protein sequence: CASSPDAGKGYTF.

J is TRBJ1-1 and V is TRBV28; D is unclear. The CDR3 covers 14 residues. The germline V gene has CDR1 MDHEN and CDR2 SYDVKM. With 6 bases removed from V and 0 bases from J, the gap between germline ends came to 11 bases. The CDR3 nucleotides read TGTGCCAGCAGACTCGAGAGGGTGAACACTGAAGCTTTCTTT. This codes for CASRLERVNTEAFF.

J is TRBJ1-3 and V is TRBV11-2; possible D gene TRBD1, 6 bases. Deletions cut 5 bases from V and 0 bases from J, with 11 bases between. The CDR3 runs 15 residues. CDR1 and CDR2 (germline): SGHAT, FQNNGV. The chain's CDR3 is CASSPRTVSGNTIYF. The CDR3 bases are TGTGCCAGCAGCCCGCGGACAGTCTCTGGAAACACCATATATTTT.

This chain uses TRBV18 with TRBJ1-4, with D hard to call. Looked up from germline, CDR1 is KGHSH and CDR2 is LQKENI. The ends were cut back, 6 bases at V and 6 bases at J, with 14 bases in the middle. The CDR3 length is 14 residues. Here the CDR3 DNA reads TGTGCCAGCTCCCTCGGGAGCGGTGATGAAAAACTGTTTTTT. Protein sequence: CASSLGSGDEKLFF. The full variable domain, in which reference TRBV18 and TRBJ1-4 provide the parts outside the CDR3, is NAGVMQNPRHLVRRRGQEARLRCSPMKGHSHVYWYRQLPEEGLKFMVYLQKENIIDESGMPKERFSAEFPKEGPSILRIQQVVRGDSAAYFCASSLGSGDEKLFFGSGTQLSVL.

The chain is built from TRBV30 and TRBJ2-2; 12 nucleotides agree with TRBD2. Trimming took 4 bases from V and 4 from J; bases not matched to a gene: 4. CDR1 and CDR2 from the germline V gene are GTSNPN and SVGIG (reference sequence). This CDR3 region has 15 residues. In DNA form, the CDR3 reads TGTGCCTGGACTAAGGGACTAGCGGGCACCGGGGAGCTGTTTTTT. This sequence encodes CAWTKGLAGTGELFF.

The chain carries TRBV6-1 and TRBJ1-1; TRBD1 might be the D (5 bases). V lost 4 bases and J 1 base, leaving 7 bases between the germline ends. Germline V lookup: CDR1 MNHNS, CDR2 SASEGT. This CDR3 is 13 amino acids long. CDR3 protein: CASSADRNTEAFF. CDR3 nucleotide sequence: TGTGCCAGCAGTGCCGACAGGAACACTGAAGCTTTCTTT.

The table lists this clone with a count of one. The V call is TRBV5-1, the J call TRBJ2-1; 12 bases line up with TRBD2. The junction had 10 bases not matched to a gene; V was cut back by 4 bases and J by 8 bases. Germline V gene data show CDR1 as SGHRS and CDR2 as YFSETQ. CDR3 length: 16 amino acids. This CDR3 is CASSALRLAGVYEQFF. The CDR3 coding sequence is TGCGCCAGCAGCGCCCTCCGACTAGCGGGAGTCTATGAGCAGTTCTTC.

CDR3 sequence reads: CASSLGLGELFF. The CDR3 DNA reads TGTGCCAGCAGTTTAGGTCTCGGGGAGCTGTTTTTT. V gene TRBV28 combines with J gene TRBJ2-2; no reliable D call. Trimming pared 2 bases from V and 7 bases from J, leaving 5 bases between. Germline loops: CDR1 MDHEN, CDR2 SYDVKM. The CDR3 runs to 12 residues.

In regard to this clone: The sample carries other DNA sequences with the same CDR3. The V gene is TRBV7-2, the J gene TRBJ2-7; 11 bases fit TRBD2. This CDR3 contains 14 residues. Germline CDR1 reads SGHTA; CDR2 reads FQGNSA. The V and J ends lost 2 bases and 4 bases, in that order; junction bases with no gene match: 1. CDR3 residues: CASSLRLAGYEQYF. The CDR3 DNA sequence: TGTGCCAGCAGCTTAAGACTAGCGGGGTACGAGCAGTACTTC.

The chain joins TRBV7-3 to TRBJ2-1, with 11 bases matching TRBD2. The junction had 4 bases not matched to a gene; V was cut back by 6 bases and J by 3 bases. The CDR3 is made up of 15 amino acids. CDR1 and CDR2 (germline): SGHTA, FQGTGA. The CDR3 sequence: CASRDTSGSYNEQFF. The CDR3, as DNA: TGTGCCAGCAGAGACACTAGCGGGAGCTACAATGAGCAGTTCTTC.

As concerns this clone: Its ends do not fully match the called genes, so a read error is possible. V gene TRBV5-1 combines with J gene TRBJ2-1, with a tentative D call TRBD2 (5 bases). This CDR3 spans 13 amino acids. Germline loops: CDR1 SGHRS, CDR2 YFSETQ. The CDR3 is CASTEPAGDAQFF. The DNA of the CDR3 is TGCGCGAGCACCGAACCGGCGGGCGATGCACAGTTCTTC.

The chain uses TRBV5-1 and TRBJ2-3; 9 bases are a match to TRBD1. Per germline, CDR1 SGHRS and CDR2 YFSETQ. The CDR3 sequence is 17 residues long. With V trimmed by 3 bases and J by 7 bases, 15 bases remained unmatched. This chain's CDR3 is CASSSAVVGQGANTQYF. The CDR3 region has the DNA TGCGCCAGCAGCTCCGCGGTCGTGGGACAGGGTGCAAATACGCAGTATTTT.

Comment on this clone: Other DNA sequences in this specimen translate into the identical CDR3. The gene calls are TRBV10-3 and TRBJ2-1; 11 bases match TRBD2. The CDR3 sequence is 14 residues long. CDR1 ENHRY and CDR2 SYGVKD come from the germline V gene. V was clipped by 5 bases and J by 5 bases; unmatched bases: 2. CDR3 nucleotide sequence: TGTGCCATCAGTCCGGGACTAGCGGACAATGAGCAGTTCTTC. Translation: CAISPGLADNEQFF.

V usage is TRBV29-1 and J usage is TRBJ2-1; possibly TRBD2 for D (6 bases). The V gene's germline CDR1 is SQVTM and CDR2 ANQGSEA. This CDR3 is built from 12 residues. V was pared by 6 bases and J by 7 bases, with 13 bases between. The CDR3 DNA reads TGCAGCGTGGGGACCGGGAGTAATGAGCAGTTCTTC. The encoded protein is CSVGTGSNEQFF.

CDR3 coding DNA: TGTGCCAGCAGCTTATCTGGAGGGGCCGGAGAAAAACTGTTTTTT. Residues: CASSLSGGAGEKLFF. The chain couples TRBV5-8 to TRBJ1-4; tentatively, D is TRBD1 (5 bases). Trimming removed 2 bases from V and 8 bases from J, with 16 bases in between. The germline gives CDR1 SGHTS, CDR2 YDEGEE. CDR3 size: 15 residues.

V gene TRBV25-1 combines with J gene TRBJ2-1; D remains unclear. V was clipped by 8 bases and J by 0 bases, with 14 bases between them. Looked up from germline, CDR1 is MGHDK and CDR2 is SYGVNS. The CDR3 runs to 15 residues. CDR3 loop: CASPYSQRSYNEQFF. Here the CDR3 DNA reads TGTGCCAGCCCTTACTCTCAGCGCTCCTACAATGAGCAGTTCTTC.

V gene TRBV18 combines with J gene TRBJ2-7; TRBD1 agrees at 7 bases. CDR3 length: 15 amino acids. After removal of 3 bases from V and 0 bases from J, the junction contained 5 bases not matched to a gene. Per the germline V gene, CDR1 is KGHSH and CDR2 is LQKENI. The CDR3 region is CASSPGQRSSYEQYF. CDR3 bases: TGTGCCAGCTCACCGGGACAGAGAAGCTCCTACGAGCAGTACTTC.

The chain is built from TRBV6-1 and TRBJ1-3; weak D call: TRBD1 (6 bases). CDR3 size: 19 residues. The V end was cut by 0 bases, the J end by 0 bases, with 18 bases between. In germline, CDR1 is MNHNS, CDR2 SASEGT. As DNA, the CDR3 is TGTGCCAGCAGTGAAGCGCTGGGACTTAGGGGGAACTCTGGAAACACCATATATTTT. Residues: CASSEALGLRGNSGNTIYF.

Regarding this clone: The same CDR3 can be traced to other DNA sequences in this sample. Written as DNA, the CDR3 is TGTGCCAGCAGTTTATGGGGCTCTGGGGCCAACGTCCTGACTTTC. It yields the protein CASSLWGSGANVLTF. The chain combines TRBV27 with TRBJ2-6; D unresolved. CDR1 is MNHEY, CDR2 SMNVEV, per germline (reference sequence). The CDR3 is made up of 15 amino acids. V was clipped by 1 base and J by 0 bases, with 4 bases between them.

The chain is built from TRBV2 and TRBJ1-3; perhaps TRBD1 as D (5 bases). V shed 3 bases and J shed 4 bases, with 13 bases lying between them. The CDR3 consists of 15 residues. Germline CDR1 SNHLY, CDR2 FYNNEI. The DNA for the CDR3 is TGTGCCAGCAGTGAGAGGGGCTTGGTAGGAAACACCATATATTTT. Protein sequence: CASSERGLVGNTIYF.

This chain joins TRBV6-1 and TRBJ2-5; unclear D gene. The CDR3 covers 13 residues. CDR1 and CDR2 from the germline V gene are MNHNS and SASEGT. V was clipped by 4 bases and J by 5 bases, with 11 bases between them. This CDR3 is CASSGVVRETQYF. The DNA of the CDR3 is TGTGCCAGCAGTGGGGTGGTCCGGGAGACCCAGTACTTC.

The J gene is TRBJ2-1, the V gene TRBV29-1; 9 positions agree with TRBD1. V was clipped by 7 bases and J by 7 bases; unmatched bases: 5. The germline gives CDR1 SQVTM, CDR2 ANQGSEA. The CDR3 extends over 12 amino acids. The CDR3 nucleotides are TGCAGCGCCGACAGGGGGAAAAATGAGCAGTTCTTC. Its translation is CSADRGKNEQFF.

The CDR3 reads CASSDRDIGDEQYF. CDR3 coding DNA: TGTGCCAGCAGTGACCGGGACATCGGCGACGAGCAGTACTTC. The chain joins TRBV2 to TRBJ2-7, with D perhaps matching TRBD1 (6 bases). V lost 3 bases and J 5 bases, leaving 14 bases between the germline ends. Germline assignment: CDR1 SNHLY and CDR2 FYNNEI. The CDR3 is 14 residues long.

V is TRBV28 and J is TRBJ2-7, with 13 bases fitting TRBD2. CDR3 size: 17 residues. Unmatched junction bases numbered 7, after V lost 4 bases and J lost 1 base. CDR1 is MDHEN, CDR2 SYDVKM, per germline. Written as DNA, the CDR3 is TGTGCCAGCAGTTCCCCTTGGACTAGCGGGAGATCCTACGAGCAGTACTTC. This encodes CASSSPWTSGRSYEQYF.

The rearrangement links TRBV6-5 to TRBJ2-6; D is uncertain. V was pared by 6 bases and J by 4 bases, with 4 bases between. The CDR3 has 12 residues. CDR1 and CDR2 (germline): MNHEY, SVGAGI. The CDR3 is CASSQGANVLTF. The CDR3 DNA follows: TGTGCCAGCAGCCAGGGGGCCAACGTCCTGACTTTC.

The chain has TRBV28 and TRBJ2-1; D not resolved. The CDR3 totals 13 residues. Per the germline V gene, CDR1 is MDHEN and CDR2 is SYDVKM. V was shortened by 1 base and J by 6 bases, with 7 bases between the two germline ends. The chain's CDR3 is CASSLLSPNEQFF. CDR3 sequence (DNA): TGTGCCAGCAGTTTATTAAGCCCCAATGAGCAGTTCTTC.